These 20 T cell receptor beta chains came from one sample sequenced in a study of T cell repertoires in ileal Crohn's disease. Profiling relied on immunoSEQ multiplex PCR, and the TCRdb table lists in-frame clones only, not all of them. In the table there are 25,000 to 30,000 clones, about three quarters of which are singletons. Sequencing input: ileal tissue. The receptors shown here come from an adult with Crohn's disease.

This clone came up a few times. This chain links TRBV29-1 with TRBJ2-3; D not certain. Germline-derived CDR1 and CDR2 are SQVTM and ANQGSEA. V was clipped by 5 bases and J by 2 bases, with 14 bases between them. The CDR3 is 14 amino acids. The CDR3 DNA reads TGCAGCGTTAAATTGGCACTATCCACAGATACGCAGTATTTT. It codes for CSVKLALSTDTQYF.

This clone came up a few times. The chain has TRBV6-5 and TRBJ1-2; possibly TRBD1 for D (6 bases). From germline, CDR1 is MNHEY and CDR2 SVGAGI. V dropped 6 bases and J dropped 8 bases, with 16 bases sitting between them. The CDR3 totals 13 residues. The CDR3 here is CASSPTGLQGYTF. CDR3 nucleotides: TGTGCCAGCAGCCCTACAGGGCTGCAGGGCTACACCTTC.

V usage is TRBV18 and J usage is TRBJ2-7, with D unclear. Deletions cut 6 bases from V and 4 bases from J, with 10 bases between. The CDR3 is 12 amino acids. CDR1 and CDR2 from the germline V gene are KGHSH and LQKENI. The CDR3 nucleotides are TGTGCCAGCTCCCTCCAGACTTACGAGCAGTACTTC. Its protein is CASSLQTYEQYF.

This chain joins TRBV20-1 and TRBJ1-2; no reliable D call. The germline CDR1 and CDR2 sequences are DFQATT and SNEGSKA (reference sequence). This CDR3 has 11 amino acids. V lost 3 bases to trimming and J lost 8 bases, with 10 bases between them. The CDR3 sequence: CSASPGYGYTF. The CDR3 nucleotides are TGCAGTGCTAGCCCAGGCTACGGCTACACCTTC.

J is TRBJ1-2 and V is TRBV19; no firm D call. The germline V gene encodes CDR1 LNHDA and CDR2 SQIVND (reference sequence). The CDR3 extends over 13 amino acids. Trimming took off 6 bases at V and 1 base at J, with 9 bases between the two ends. The CDR3 here is CASRGRLNYGYTF. CDR3 coding DNA: TGTGCCAGTAGGGGCAGGCTTAACTATGGCTACACCTTC.

J is TRBJ1-3 and V is TRBV19, with 7 bases that match TRBD1. Losses at the gene ends were 3 bases for V and 10 bases for J; bases not matched to a gene: 6. This CDR3 spans 13 amino acids. Germline CDR1 and CDR2: LNHDA and SQIVND (reference sequence). The CDR3 protein is CASSIGTANTIYF. The CDR3 nucleotides are TGTGCCAGTAGTATTGGGACAGCGAATACCATATATTTT.

The sample holds one count of this clone. The chain employs TRBV18 and TRBJ2-1; a weak D match, TRBD2 (5 bases). V dropped 2 bases and J dropped 2 bases, with 7 bases sitting between them. The germline gives CDR1 KGHSH, CDR2 LQKENI. The CDR3 sequence is 14 residues long. CDR3 nucleotide sequence: TGTGCCAGCTCACCAATGGGAGCCTACAATGAGCAGTTCTTC. Its protein product is CASSPMGAYNEQFF.

The chain is built from TRBV6-5 and TRBJ2-7, with D possibly being TRBD1 (5 bases). The germline V gene has CDR1 MNHEY and CDR2 SVGAGI. The V and J ends lost 0 bases and 4 bases respectively, with 13 bases between them. The CDR3 length is 15 residues. As DNA, the CDR3 is TGTGCCAGCAGTTACTCGGGGCAGGGATGGTACGAGCAGTACTTC. Protein product: CASSYSGQGWYEQYF.

The V call is TRBV6-5, the J call TRBJ2-6; D uncertain. The CDR3 extends over 15 amino acids. In germline, CDR1 is MNHEY, CDR2 SVGAGI. Trimming stripped 2 bases from V and 1 base from J, with 6 bases between. CDR3 sequence reads: CASSYEISGANVLTF. DNA for the CDR3: TGTGCCAGCAGTTACGAGATTTCTGGGGCCAACGTCCTGACTTTC.

The genes are TRBV2 and TRBJ2-1; D is perhaps TRBD1 (7 bases). This CDR3 has 14 amino acids. Trimming stripped 5 bases from V and 3 bases from J, with 11 bases between. The germline gives CDR1 SNHLY, CDR2 FYNNEI. The CDR3 here is CASSFQGGYNEQFF. As DNA, the CDR3 is TGTGCCAGCAGTTTCCAGGGGGGCTACAATGAGCAGTTCTTC. Filled out from reference TRBV2 and TRBJ2-1, the complete variable domain reads EPEVTQTPSHQVTQMGQEVILRCVPISNHLYFYWYRQILGQKVEFLVSFYNNEISEKSEIFDDQFSVERPDGSNFTLKIRSTKLEDSAMYFCASSFQGGYNEQFFGPGTRLTVL.

The chain employs TRBV19 and TRBJ1-5; D remains unclear. Germline V gives CDR1 LNHDA, CDR2 SQIVND (reference sequence). V shed 3 bases and J shed 4 bases, with 7 bases lying between them. The CDR3 runs 13 residues. CDR3 in amino acids: CASSMDSNQPQHF. The CDR3 coding sequence is TGTGCCAGTAGTATGGACTCAAATCAGCCCCAGCATTTT.

This clone was seen only a few times. The J gene is TRBJ1-3, the V gene TRBV2, with D perhaps matching TRBD1 (5 bases). From germline, CDR1 is SNHLY and CDR2 FYNNEI. V shed 4 bases and J shed 8 bases, with 9 bases lying between them. The CDR3 runs to 12 residues. Here the CDR3 DNA reads TGTGCCAGCAGTGCTCAGGGCCACACCATATATTTT. Its protein product is CASSAQGHTIYF. Using reference TRBV2 and TRBJ1-3 for the parts outside the CDR3, the full variable domain is EPEVTQTPSHQVTQMGQEVILRCVPISNHLYFYWYRQILGQKVEFLVSFYNNEISEKSEIFDDQFSVERPDGSNFTLKIRSTKLEDSAMYFCASSAQGHTIYFGEGSWLTVV.

The CDR3 DNA is TGTGCCAGCAGCACCGGGACAACCGAGCAGTACTTC. Translating it yields CASSTGTTEQYF. V and J are TRBV6-1 and TRBJ2-7; D may be TRBD1 (6 bases). Per germline, CDR1 MNHNS and CDR2 SASEGT. Trimming left V 6 bases short and J 6 bases short, with 12 bases between. The length of the CDR3 is 12 residues.

The chain uses TRBV5-1 and TRBJ1-1, with a tentative D call TRBD1 (5 bases). CDR1 SGHRS and CDR2 YFSETQ come from the germline V gene. The V gene lost 0 bases and the J gene lost 5 bases, with 14 bases spanning the gap. CDR3 length equals 15 residues. CDR3 residues: CASSLVAGQHTEAFF. For the CDR3, the DNA is TGCGCCAGCAGCTTGGTGGCAGGGCAGCATACTGAAGCTTTCTTT.

V usage is TRBV29-1 and J usage is TRBJ1-1; no clear D. This CDR3 spans 15 amino acids. The V gene lost 7 bases and the J gene lost 3 bases, with 21 bases spanning the gap. CDR1 and CDR2 from the germline V gene are SQVTM and ANQGSEA. The CDR3 DNA reads as TGCAGCGCCGAACAGCCGTCCCAGCTCTACACTGAAGCTTTCTTT. Translation gives CSAEQPSQLYTEAFF.

This chain joins TRBV9 and TRBJ2-2; possibly TRBD2 for D (6 bases). The CDR3 loop spans 14 amino acids. The ends were cut back, 3 bases at V and 6 bases at J, with 12 bases in the middle. Germline loops: CDR1 SGDLS, CDR2 YYNGEE. CDR3 loop: CASSAARLAGELFF. CDR3 nucleotide sequence: TGTGCCAGCAGCGCCGCTAGACTAGCCGGGGAGCTGTTTTTT.

V and J are TRBV30 and TRBJ1-2; D gene unclear. From germline, CDR1 is GTSNPN and CDR2 SVGIG (reference sequence). This CDR3 has 13 amino acids. The ends were cut back, 4 bases at V and 0 bases at J, with 9 bases in the middle. The CDR3 DNA is TGTGCCTGGAAGCGGAAAGCTAACTATGGCTACACCTTC. This gives the protein CAWKRKANYGYTF.

The chain joins TRBV5-4 to TRBJ2-5, with D tentatively TRBD2 (6 bases). With 0 bases removed from V and 4 bases from J, the gap between germline ends came to 13 bases. Germline V gives CDR1 SGHNT, CDR2 YYREEE (reference sequence). The CDR3 sequence is 15 residues long. The CDR3 here is CASSLGWGVGETQYF. DNA of the CDR3: TGTGCCAGCAGCTTGGGTTGGGGGGTAGGAGAGACCCAGTACTTC.

The chain recombines TRBV6-6 with TRBJ2-1; 10 bases map to TRBD2. Germline CDR1 MNHNY, CDR2 SVGAGI (reference sequence). The CDR3 totals 16 residues. The ends lost 8 bases at V and 0 bases at J; junction bases unmatched: 7. CDR3 sequence reads: CASGSGGWSSYNEQFF. The CDR3 region has the DNA TGTGCCAGCGGTAGCGGGGGGTGGAGCTCCTACAATGAGCAGTTCTTC.

The CDR3 sequence: CASSGQGAGTGELFF. The CDR3 DNA reads TGTGCCAGCAGCGGACAGGGGGCAGGTACCGGGGAGCTGTTTTTT. V gene TRBV7-6 combines with J gene TRBJ2-2, with 11 bases aligning to TRBD1. CDR1 and CDR2 (germline): SGHVS, FNYEAQ. CDR3 size: 15 residues. With 5 bases clipped from V and 5 bases from J, the junction kept 4 bases outside the gene matches.